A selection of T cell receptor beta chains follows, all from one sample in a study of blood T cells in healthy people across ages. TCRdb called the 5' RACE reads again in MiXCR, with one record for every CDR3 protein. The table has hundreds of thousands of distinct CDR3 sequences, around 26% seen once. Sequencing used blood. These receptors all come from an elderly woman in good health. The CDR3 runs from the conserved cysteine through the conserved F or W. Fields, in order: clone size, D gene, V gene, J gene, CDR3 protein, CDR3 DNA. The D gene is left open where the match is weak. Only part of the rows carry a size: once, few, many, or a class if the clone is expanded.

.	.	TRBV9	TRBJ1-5	CASSWSRQADQPQHF	TGTGCCAGCAGCTGGTCCAGGCAGGCTGATCAGCCCCAGCATTTT
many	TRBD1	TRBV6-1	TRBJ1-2	CASSVGQWGNYGYTF	TGTGCCAGCAGTGTGGGACAGTGGGGGAACTATGGCTACACCTTC
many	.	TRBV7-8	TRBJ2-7	CASSKVLYEGSYEQYF	TGTGCCAGCAGTAAGGTTTTGTACGAGGGGTCCTACGAGCAGTACTTC
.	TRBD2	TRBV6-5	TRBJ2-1	CASTASGGCNEQFF	TGTGCCAGCACCGCTAGCGGGGGGTGCAATGAGCAGTTCTTC
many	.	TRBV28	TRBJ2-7	CASTLSTDISPEYF	TGTGCCAGCACCCTGTCTACGGACATTTCCCCGGAGTACTTC
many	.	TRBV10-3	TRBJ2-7	CATEDRSYEQYF	TGTGCCACCGAGGACCGCTCCTACGAGCAGTACTTC
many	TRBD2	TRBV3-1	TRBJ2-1	CASSQGTSQREQFF	TGTGCCAGCAGCCAAGGGACTAGCCAGCGGGAGCAGTTCTTC
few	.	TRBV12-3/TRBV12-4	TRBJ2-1	CAGSFVAGNPSDEQFF	TGTGCCGGCAGTTTCGTTGCGGGGAATCCCTCCGATGAGCAGTTCTTC
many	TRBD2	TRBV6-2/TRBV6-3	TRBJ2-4	CASSRDLGGNIQYF	TGTGCCAGCAGTCGGGACTTGGGAGGGAACATTCAGTACTTC
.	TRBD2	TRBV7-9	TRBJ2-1	CASSLLSSGGYNEQFF	TGTGCCAGCAGCTTACTGTCTAGCGGGGGATACAATGAGCAGTTCTTC
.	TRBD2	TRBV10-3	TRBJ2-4	CAISEGRAEAKNIQYF	TGTGCCATCAGTGAGGGGAGGGCGGAGGCCAAAAACATTCAGTACTTC
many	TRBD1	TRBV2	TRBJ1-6	CARQGANSPLHF	TGTGCCAGGCAGGGGGCTAATTCACCCCTCCACTTT
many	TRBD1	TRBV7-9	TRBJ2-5	CASSPNLGTGRRGETQYF	TGTGCCAGCAGCCCGAATCTCGGGACAGGGAGGAGAGGAGAGACCCAGTACTTC
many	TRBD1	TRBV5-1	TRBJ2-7	CASRSGQGSYEQYF	TGCGCCAGCAGGTCCGGACAGGGCTCCTACGAGCAGTACTTC
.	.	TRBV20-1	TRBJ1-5	CSASRNNQPQHF	TGCAGTGCTAGCAGGAACAATCAGCCCCAGCATTTT
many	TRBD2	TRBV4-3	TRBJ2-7	CASSQGSSGGIYEQYF	TGCGCCAGCAGCCAAGGATCAAGCGGGGGGATCTACGAGCAGTACTTC